The 7 T cell receptor beta chains given below trace back to one sample, sequenced in a study of T cells in localized non-small cell lung cancer. Assay used: immunoSEQ multiplex PCR; TCRdb lists only in-frame clones, some missing. Of tens of thousands of clones listed, 88% are singletons. The sample consisted of peripheral blood, taken before any cancer treatment. The receptors shown here come from a woman aged 35-75 years with stage I squamous cell lung carcinoma.

V usage is TRBV12-2 and J usage is TRBJ1-6; TRBD1 is taken as the D call from the table, unchecked against the DNA. TRBV12-2 represents a pseudogene. The CDR3 runs to 16 residues. The CDR3 protein is CASRLGTGDRNSPLHF. Here the CDR3 DNA reads TGTGCAAGTCGCTTAGGGACAGGGGACCGCAATTCACCCCTCCACTTT.

This clone came up once. J is TRBJ1-5 and V is TRBV5-6, with a tentative D call TRBD1 (6 bases). CDR1 and CDR2 (germline): SGHDT, YYEEEE. This CDR3 region has 14 residues. The germline V and J ends were trimmed by 4 bases and 4 bases, with 12 bases remaining between them. CDR3 protein: CASSRGQLNQPQHF. CDR3 nucleotide sequence: TGTGCCAGCAGCAGAGGACAGCTAAATCAGCCCCAGCATTTT.

The rearrangement links TRBV2 to TRBJ1-2; D ambiguous. V was cut by 6 bases and J by 6 bases, with 11 bases left in between. CDR1 and CDR2 from the germline V gene are SNHLY and FYNNEI. The CDR3 runs to 12 residues. CDR3: CASSKAADGYTF. The CDR3 DNA follows: TGTGCCAGCAGCAAAGCGGCGGATGGCTACACCTTC.

The CDR3 loop reads CASSYKTRGGYTF. As DNA, the CDR3 is TGTGCCAGCAGTTACAAGACCCGCGGTGGCTACACCTTC. The chain combines TRBV6-5 with TRBJ1-2; no definite D call. V lost 2 bases and J 7 bases, leaving 11 bases between the germline ends. Germline assignment: CDR1 MNHEY and CDR2 SVGAGI. This CDR3 region has 13 residues.

J is TRBJ2-1 and V is TRBV5-4; D might be TRBD2 (5 bases). Trimming took off 5 bases at V and 8 bases at J, with 14 bases between the two ends. The CDR3 contains 13 residues. Germline V CDR1 and CDR2: SGHNT, YYREEE (reference sequence). CDR3: CASSRTGDHEQFF. The CDR3 DNA reads TGTGCCAGCAGTCGGACCGGGGATCATGAGCAGTTCTTC. Full variable domain (missing parts from reference TRBV5-4 and TRBJ2-1): ETGVTQSPTHLIKTRGQQVTLRCSSQSGHNTVSWYQQALGQGPQFIFQYYREEENGRGNFPPRFSGLQFPNYSSELNVNALELDDSALYLCASSRTGDHEQFFGPGTRLTVL.

The V gene is TRBV10-3, the J gene TRBJ1-2, with 9 positions matching TRBD1. J lost 5 bases, V lost 3 bases, and 10 bases had no gene match. From germline, CDR1 is ENHRY and CDR2 SYGVKD. This CDR3 contains 16 residues. CDR3 bases: TGTGCCATCAGTGATGCGGGGACAGGGAATGTGTATGGCTACACCTTC. Translated: CAISDAGTGNVYGYTF.

The V and J genes are TRBV9 and TRBJ1-1, with D perhaps matching TRBD1 (5 bases). There are 15 residues in the CDR3. Per germline, CDR1 SGDLS and CDR2 YYNGEE. Trimming cost V 4 bases and J 6 bases, with 19 bases left between them. The CDR3 DNA is TGTGCCAGCAGCCCCGGGGGGAGGATAGGGTCTGAAGCTTTCTTT. Protein product: CASSPGGRIGSEAFF.